Below, 8 T cell receptor beta chains from the same sample are listed, as sequenced in a study of cytomegalovirus exposure and HLA in healthy donors. The PCR was carried out with 60 Vbeta primers and 13 Jbeta primers. Data came from immunoSEQ multiplex PCR; TCRdb stores just in-frame clones and leaves some out. The sample has 100,000 to 150,000 clones, 74% seen once. The specimen sequenced was PBMCs. Receptors were obtained from a woman between 45 and 60 years old in good health and CMV-seropositive.

The chain recombines TRBV15 with TRBJ2-7; TRBD2 might be the D (6 bases). This CDR3 has 15 amino acids. V lost 5 bases and J 4 bases, leaving 18 bases between the germline ends. Per the germline V gene, CDR1 is LNHNV and CDR2 is YYDKDF (reference sequence). Here the CDR3 reads CATSPRGTLSYEQYF. As DNA, the CDR3 is TGTGCCACCAGCCCCCGGGGGACTTTATCGTACGAGCAGTACTTC.

The chain links TRBV7-2 to TRBJ1-1; D ambiguous. The germline CDR1 and CDR2 sequences are SGHTA and FQGNSA. V lost 6 bases and J lost 0, with 8 bases in between. The CDR3 consists of 13 residues. The CDR3 reads CASRLALNTEAFF. In nucleotides, the CDR3 is TGTGCCAGCAGACTCGCTCTGAACACTGAAGCTTTCTTT.

The chain has TRBV5-8 and TRBJ1-5; TRBD1 matches 8 bases. In germline, CDR1 is SGHTS, CDR2 YDEGEE. V dropped 4 bases and J dropped 5; count of bases not matched to a gene: 8. This CDR3 region has 15 residues. The chain's CDR3 is CASSPDRGNYQPQHF. As DNA, the CDR3 is TGTGCCAGCAGCCCCGACAGGGGAAACTATCAGCCCCAGCATTTT.

This clone was seen a few times. V is TRBV10-3 and J is TRBJ2-3, with TRBD2 matching 12 bases. Germline assignment: CDR1 ENHRY and CDR2 SYGVKD. CDR3 length: 14 residues. The J segment lost 3 bases and the V segment lost 9 bases, leaving 4 bases of the junction unmatched. CDR3 sequence (DNA): TGTGCCATACTAGCGGGGGGAGAAACAGATACGCAGTATTTT. Protein sequence: CAILAGGETDTQYF.

V is TRBV9 and J is TRBJ2-1; 13 positions match TRBD2. Germline assignment: CDR1 SGDLS and CDR2 YYNGEE. V lost 5 bases and J lost 8; bases outside the gene matches: 7. The CDR3 covers 15 residues. The CDR3 nucleotides are TGTGCCAGCAGTCCCGGGACTAGCGGGATTCATGAGCAGTTCTTC. It encodes CASSPGTSGIHEQFF.

V is TRBV7-6 and J is TRBJ1-2; D is possibly TRBD1 (5 bases). V was pared by 4 bases and J by 8 bases, with 14 bases between. Germline V lookup: CDR1 SGHVS, CDR2 FNYEAQ. The CDR3 is made up of 13 amino acids. This CDR3 reads CASSYAPGGGYTF. The CDR3 nucleotides are TGTGCCAGCAGCTACGCCCCGGGGGGGGGCTACACCTTC. Based on the CDR3 plus reference TRBV7-6 and TRBJ1-2, the full variable domain is GAGVSQSPRYKVTKRGQDVALRCDPISGHVSLYWYRQALGQGPEFLTYFNYEAQQDKSGLPNDRFSAERPEGSISTLTIQRTEQRDSAMYRCASSYAPGGGYTFGSGTRLTVV.

The chain recombines TRBV7-2 with TRBJ2-2; tentatively, D is TRBD1 (6 bases). The germline V and J ends were trimmed by 1 base and 6 bases, with 12 bases remaining between them. Looked up from germline, CDR1 is SGHTA and CDR2 is FQGNSA. CDR3 length: 15 residues. CDR3 loop: CASSLGLSGAGELFF. The CDR3 region has the DNA TGTGCCAGCAGCTTAGGCCTCTCAGGGGCCGGGGAGCTGTTTTTT. Combining the CDR3 with reference TRBV7-2 and TRBJ2-2 gives the whole variable domain GAGVSQSPSNKVTEKGKDVELRCDPISGHTALYWYRQSLGQGLEFLIYFQGNSAPDKSGLPSDRFSAERTGGSVSTLTIQRTQQEDSAVYLCASSLGLSGAGELFFGEGSRLTVL.

This rearrangement joins TRBV7-9 to TRBJ2-1, with 11 positions matching TRBD1. The CDR3 sequence is 17 residues long. CDR1 and CDR2 (germline): SEHNR, FQNEAQ (reference sequence). V was pared by 3 bases and J by 8 bases, with 12 bases of the junction left unmatched. CDR3 nucleotides: TGTGCCAGCAGCTTGGCCGTAGGGACAGGGGGTAGCGATGAGCAGTTCTTC. It yields the protein CASSLAVGTGGSDEQFF.